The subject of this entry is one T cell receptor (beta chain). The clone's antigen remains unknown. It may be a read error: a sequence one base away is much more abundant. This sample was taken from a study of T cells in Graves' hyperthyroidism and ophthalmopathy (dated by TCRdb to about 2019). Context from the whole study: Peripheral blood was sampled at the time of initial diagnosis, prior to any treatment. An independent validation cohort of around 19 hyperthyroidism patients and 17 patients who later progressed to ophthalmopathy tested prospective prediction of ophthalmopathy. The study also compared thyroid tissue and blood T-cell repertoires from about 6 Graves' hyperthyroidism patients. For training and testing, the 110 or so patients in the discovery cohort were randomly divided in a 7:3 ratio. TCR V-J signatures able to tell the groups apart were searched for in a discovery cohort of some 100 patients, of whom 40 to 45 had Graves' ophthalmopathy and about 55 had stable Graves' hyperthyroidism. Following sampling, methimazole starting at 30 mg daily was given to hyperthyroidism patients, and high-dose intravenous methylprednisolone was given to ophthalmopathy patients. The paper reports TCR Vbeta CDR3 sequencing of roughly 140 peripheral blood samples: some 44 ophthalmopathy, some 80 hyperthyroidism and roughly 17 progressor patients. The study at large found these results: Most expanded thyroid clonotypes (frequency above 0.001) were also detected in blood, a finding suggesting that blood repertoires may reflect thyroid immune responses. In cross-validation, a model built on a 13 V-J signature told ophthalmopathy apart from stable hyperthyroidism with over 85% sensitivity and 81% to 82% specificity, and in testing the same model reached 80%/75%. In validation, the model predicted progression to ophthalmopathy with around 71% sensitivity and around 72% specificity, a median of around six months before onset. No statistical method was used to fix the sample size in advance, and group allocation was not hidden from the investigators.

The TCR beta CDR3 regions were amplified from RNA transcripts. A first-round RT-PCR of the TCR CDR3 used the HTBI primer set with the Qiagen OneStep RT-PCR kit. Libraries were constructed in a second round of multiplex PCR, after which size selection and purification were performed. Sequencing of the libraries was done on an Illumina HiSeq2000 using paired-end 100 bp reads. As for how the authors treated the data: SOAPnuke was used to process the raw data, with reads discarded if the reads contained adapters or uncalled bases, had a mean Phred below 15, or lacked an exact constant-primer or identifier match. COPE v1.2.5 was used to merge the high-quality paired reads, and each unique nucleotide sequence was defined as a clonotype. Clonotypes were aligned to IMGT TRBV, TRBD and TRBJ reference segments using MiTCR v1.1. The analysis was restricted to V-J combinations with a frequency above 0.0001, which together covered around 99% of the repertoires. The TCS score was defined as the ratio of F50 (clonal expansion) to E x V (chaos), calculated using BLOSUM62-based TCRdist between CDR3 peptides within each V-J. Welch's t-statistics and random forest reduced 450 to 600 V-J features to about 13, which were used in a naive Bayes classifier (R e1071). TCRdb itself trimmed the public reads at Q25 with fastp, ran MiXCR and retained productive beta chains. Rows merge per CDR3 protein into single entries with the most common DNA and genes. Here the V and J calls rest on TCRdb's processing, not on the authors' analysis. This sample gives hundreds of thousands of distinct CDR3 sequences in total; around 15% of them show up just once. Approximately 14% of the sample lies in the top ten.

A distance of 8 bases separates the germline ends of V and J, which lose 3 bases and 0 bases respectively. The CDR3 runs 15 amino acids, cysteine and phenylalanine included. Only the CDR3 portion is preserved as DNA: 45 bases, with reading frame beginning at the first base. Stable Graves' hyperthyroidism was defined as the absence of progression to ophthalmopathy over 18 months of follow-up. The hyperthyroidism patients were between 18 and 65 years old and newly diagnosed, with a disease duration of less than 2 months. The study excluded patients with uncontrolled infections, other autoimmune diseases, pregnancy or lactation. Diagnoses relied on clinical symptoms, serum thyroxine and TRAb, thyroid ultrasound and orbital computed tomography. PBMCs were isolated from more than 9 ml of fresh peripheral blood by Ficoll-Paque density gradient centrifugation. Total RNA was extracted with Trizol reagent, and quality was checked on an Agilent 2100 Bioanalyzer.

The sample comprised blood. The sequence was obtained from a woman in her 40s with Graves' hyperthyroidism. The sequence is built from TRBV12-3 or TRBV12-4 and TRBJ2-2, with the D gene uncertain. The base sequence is TGTGCCAGCAGTTTTCGGCAGGCGAACACCGGGGAGCTGTTTTTT. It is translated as CASSFRQANTGELFF.